This TCR beta chain was recovered during a study of PD-1 blockade in classical Hodgkin lymphoma. The study's findings and limits: As was reported, newly diagnosed patients showed lower baseline TCR diversity than healthy donors did.

Germline V CDR1 and CDR2: MGHDK, SYGVNS. The length of the CDR3 is 17 residues. Trimming took off 6 bases at V and 9 bases at J, with 27 bases between the two ends. TCRdb's copy holds only in-frame clones and misses some; the assay was immunoSEQ multiplex PCR. The repertoire holds some 95,000 clones, about 88% seen once, with about 10% in the top ten. With no exception, relapse followed autologous stem cell transplantation in all patients, and brentuximab vedotin exposure varied. Classification of best responses gave complete response, partial response or progressive disease. Of note for this clone: The antigen is unknown.

The specimen was peripheral blood mononuclear cells (PBMCs), collected before the second cycle of nivolumab. The clonotype comes from a human donor with classical Hodgkin lymphoma. The rearrangement links TRBV25-1 to TRBJ2-1, with D tentatively TRBD1 or TRBD2 (6 bases each). DNA of the CDR3: TGTGCCAGCAGGGGTGAGGGGGGCGGACCCTACGGGCGTGAGCAGTTCTTC. It is translated as CASRGEGGGPYGREQFF. The variable domain in full, completed from reference TRBV25-1 and TRBJ2-1, reads EADIYQTPRYLVIGTGKKITLECSQTMGHDKMYWYQQDPGMELHLIHYSYGVNSTEKGDLSSESTVSRIRTEHFPLTLESARPSHTSQYLCASRGEGGGPYGREQFFGPGTRLTVL.